Following are 2 T cell receptor beta chains from one sample sequenced in a study of beta chain features in type 1 diabetes. General observations from the study: Shorter TCRB CDR3s, moderately but significantly so, marked every one of the four CD4+ subsets in Type 1 diabetes patients.

Antigens for these TCRs are unknown. The sequenced template was cDNA made from the entire isolated RNA. Libraries were prepared by immunoSEQ multiplex PCR; TCRdb keeps only in-frame clonotypes and omits some of them. The sample contains around 240,000 clones, about a sixth of which appear only once. The sample was naive CD4+ T cells from blood. These TCRs come from a man in his thirties or forties with type 1 diabetes.

With respect to this clone: Other DNA sequences from this sample encode an identical CDR3 as well. V usage is TRBV29-1 and J usage is TRBJ1-1, with D perhaps TRBD1 (6 bases). The CDR3 is made up of 13 amino acids. Trimming stripped 6 bases from V and 0 bases from J, with 11 bases between. Germline V gives CDR1 SQVTM, CDR2 ANQGSEA. The chain's CDR3 is CSVAGQMNTEAFF. The CDR3 DNA is TGCAGCGTGGCGGGACAAATGAACACTGAAGCTTTCTTT.

The genes are TRBV14 and TRBJ2-3; D not resolved. V dropped 3 bases and J dropped 4 bases, with 11 bases sitting between them. The CDR3 spans 14 residues. CDR1 is SGHDN and CDR2 is FVKESK in the germline V gene. DNA for the CDR3: TGTGCCAGCAGCCACCTTCGTGGTTCAGATACGCAGTATTTT. It encodes CASSHLRGSDTQYF. The variable domain in full, with the rest retrieved from reference TRBV14 and TRBJ2-3, is EAGVTQFPSHSVIEKGQTVTLRCDPISGHDNLYWYRRVMGKEIKFLLHFVKESKQDESGMPNNRFLAERTGGTYSTLKVQPAELEDSGVYFCASSHLRGSDTQYFGPGTRLTVL.